A single TCR beta chain is shown here with its context. This sample stems from a study of shared clonotypes between healthy human individuals. TCRdb's copy holds only in-frame clones and misses some; the assay was immunoSEQ multiplex PCR. The data hold 2 million to 2.5 million clones, with approximately 94% observed a single time. The sequence was obtained from a man between 18 and 29 years old in good health. The sample was naive CD4+ T cells sorted from blood. As for subset: CD45RA+ positively selected.

The CDR3 nucleotides are TGCGCCAGCAGCCAAGTCCTTAGCGGGGGGGCCGACGTGAAAGCCAAAAACATTCAGTACTTC. Translation gives CASSQVLSGGADVKAKNIQYF. This chain links TRBV4-1 with TRBJ2-4; 11 bases are shared with TRBD2. The CDR3 length is 21 residues. The V gene end was trimmed by 1 base and the J gene end by 0 bases; junction bases not matched to a gene: 14. CDR1 and CDR2 (germline): MGHRA, YSYEKL.